This entry lists 30 T cell receptor beta chains sequenced from one sample in a study of T cells expressing NK-cell markers. TCRdb reanalyzed the 5' RACE reads and collapses them to one entry per CDR3 protein, without DNA. The sample includes some 140,000 distinct CDR3 sequences. Sequenced input: blood T cells: a sorted CD56 or NKG2C T cell subset, CD4+ or CD8+ T cells, or bulk PBMC T cells (not recorded which). The source of these receptors is a woman between 45 and 65 years old in good health.

The chain recombines TRBV13 with TRBJ2-1; TCRdb designates TRBD2, a call that cannot be tested without DNA. Germline V CDR1 and CDR2: PRHDT, FYEKMQ (reference sequence). This CDR3 comprises 16 residues. The CDR3 loop reads CASSHTRDSSYNEQFF.

The CDR3 reads CASSPGTAITDGYTF. The V gene is TRBV27, the J gene TRBJ1-2; TCRdb reports TRBD1, a call that lacks DNA to check it against. This CDR3 has 15 amino acids. Germline lookup yields CDR1 MNHEY and CDR2 SMNVEV (reference sequence).

V is TRBV11-1 and J is TRBJ2-5. The germline V gene encodes CDR1 SGHAT and CDR2 FQDESV (reference sequence). CDR3 length: 14 residues. The chain's CDR3 is CASREVGYGETQYF.

V is TRBV4-2 and J is TRBJ2-2; TCRdb's D call, TRBD2, is unchecked because there is no DNA. The CDR3 runs to 16 residues. The germline V gene encodes CDR1 LGHNA and CDR2 YNFKEQ. CDR3 loop: CASSQSGTSAPGELFF.

This chain joins TRBV12-3 or TRBV12-4 and TRBJ2-2; TCRdb indicates TRBD1, and absent DNA this call remains unverified. The CDR3 is 15 residues long. The CDR3 spells CASSLGTGKYGELFF.

The chain has TRBV12-3 or TRBV12-4 and TRBJ2-3; TCRdb's assignment of TRBD2 cannot be checked, as there is no DNA. This CDR3 contains 18 residues. The CDR3 loop is CASSIMAGTSGRVRTQYF.

The chain uses TRBV29-1 and TRBJ2-7; TCRdb gives TRBD1 as the D gene, but with no DNA this cannot be confirmed. Germline V lookup: CDR1 SQVTM, CDR2 ANQGSEA. The CDR3 sequence is 13 residues long. The CDR3 loop reads CSVTGVADYEQYF.

The genes are TRBV3-1 and TRBJ2-1; TCRdb reports TRBD2, a call that lacks DNA to check it against. Germline V lookup: CDR1 LGHDT, CDR2 YNNKEL (reference sequence). This CDR3 region has 14 residues. The CDR3 loop reads CASSPPGTHNEQFF.

The CDR3 here is CASKPGLVSVDEQFF. The chain carries TRBV2 and TRBJ2-1; there is no DNA to check the TCRdb D call of TRBD2. This CDR3 spans 15 amino acids. CDR1 SNHLY and CDR2 FYNNEI come from the germline V gene.

The rearrangement uses TRBV14 and TRBJ2-7; TCRdb lists TRBD2, though no DNA is available to test this call. CDR1 SGHDN and CDR2 FVKESK come from the germline V gene. This CDR3 has 15 amino acids. CDR3 loop: CASSQGGLASNEQYF.

This chain links TRBV7-9 with TRBJ2-5; TCRdb names TRBD1, which stays unverified in the absence of DNA. CDR3 length: 15 amino acids. Germline lookup yields CDR1 SEHNR and CDR2 FQNEAQ (reference sequence). CDR3 sequence reads: CASSFRQGYQETQYF.

The chain is built from TRBV27 and TRBJ2-3; TCRdb returns TRBD2, unconfirmable since there is no DNA. Germline lookup yields CDR1 MNHEY and CDR2 SMNVEV (reference sequence). CDR3 length: 16 amino acids. CDR3 protein: CASSLSPAGGWDTQYF.

The V call is TRBV7-2, the J call TRBJ2-3. The CDR3 runs to 14 residues. Germline V gene lookup returns CDR1 SGHTA and CDR2 FQGNSA. The CDR3 protein is CASSLRPISDTQYF.

This rearrangement joins TRBV28 to TRBJ1-1. Germline CDR1 reads MDHEN; CDR2 reads SYDVKM. CDR3 length: 14 residues. The CDR3 region is CASTLTVMNTEAFF.

This chain joins TRBV7-8 and TRBJ2-7; the TRBD1 assignment by TCRdb is unverifiable without DNA. The CDR3 runs to 15 residues. Germline CDR1 and CDR2: SGHVS and FQNEAQ. The CDR3 reads CASSPTQGWGGEQYF.

J is TRBJ2-1 and V is TRBV6-1; TCRdb calls TRBD2, which cannot be checked without DNA. The germline V gene encodes CDR1 MNHNS and CDR2 SASEGT. The CDR3 totals 19 residues. The CDR3 loop is CASSGGSGRLLRAINEQFF.

This chain joins TRBV12-3 or TRBV12-4 and TRBJ2-1. The CDR3 has 15 amino acids. CDR3 in amino acids: CASSPMQENYNEQFF.

The chain has TRBV12-3 or TRBV12-4 and TRBJ2-7; TCRdb proposes TRBD1, but this gene call is untestable without DNA. The CDR3 runs 13 residues. CDR3 loop: CASSQPGRDEQYF.

This rearrangement joins TRBV27 to TRBJ2-1. Germline CDR1 is MNHEY and CDR2 is SMNVEV (reference sequence). This CDR3 contains 12 residues. The CDR3 loop is CASSLSGGEQFF.

The rearrangement joins TRBV7-9 to TRBJ2-5; TCRdb names TRBD2, which stays unverified in the absence of DNA. Germline CDR1 and CDR2: SEHNR and FQNEAQ (reference sequence). The length of the CDR3 is 12 residues. The CDR3 here is CASREGQKTQYF.

The chain carries TRBV20-1 and TRBJ2-5; TCRdb's D call, TRBD2, is unchecked because there is no DNA. This CDR3 has 14 amino acids. Germline CDR1 is DFQATT and CDR2 is SNEGSKA (reference sequence). This CDR3 is CSASPGGTVETQYF.

The CDR3 protein is CASSGTSGNIQYF. The chain links TRBV2 to TRBJ2-4; TCRdb proposes TRBD2, but this gene call is untestable without DNA. Germline V gene lookup returns CDR1 SNHLY and CDR2 FYNNEI. This CDR3 is 13 amino acids long.

The chain carries TRBV4-2 and TRBJ2-1; lacking DNA, the TRBD2 call made by TCRdb goes unchecked. The CDR3 extends over 15 amino acids. Germline V CDR1 and CDR2: LGHNA, YNFKEQ. This chain's CDR3 is CASSQERGMNNEQFF.

The chain uses TRBV7-9 and TRBJ2-5; TCRdb reports TRBD2, a call that lacks DNA to check it against. CDR1 SEHNR and CDR2 FQNEAQ come from the germline V gene (reference sequence). The CDR3 sequence is 15 residues long. The CDR3: CASSSGGTSGETQYF.

The V call is TRBV7-7, the J call TRBJ2-1; with no DNA, the TCRdb D assignment of TRBD2 cannot be verified. The V gene's germline CDR1 is SSHAT and CDR2 FNYEAQ (reference sequence). The CDR3 is 14 residues long. The CDR3 spells CASSHSPTSGEQFF.

V usage is TRBV21-1 and J usage is TRBJ2-2; TCRdb outputs TRBD1, but without DNA this stays unchecked. TRBV21-1 is a known pseudogene. This CDR3 comprises 18 residues. This CDR3 is CASSKQYQRDTNTGELFF.

The V and J genes are TRBV19 and TRBJ2-3; TCRdb gives TRBD2 as the D gene, but with no DNA this cannot be confirmed. Germline V gene sequence: CDR1 LNHDA, CDR2 SQIVND (reference sequence). CDR3 length equals 14 residues. The CDR3 spells CASSISPIVDTQYF.

This chain connects TRBV5-8 to TRBJ2-1; TCRdb lists TRBD2, though no DNA is available to test this call. The germline V gene encodes CDR1 SGHTS and CDR2 YDEGEE. This CDR3 has 15 residues. Here the CDR3 reads CASSLLAGARREQFF.

The CDR3 sequence: CASSSSGPPDEQFF. The chain links TRBV5-1 to TRBJ2-1; TCRdb designates TRBD2, a call that cannot be tested without DNA. The germline V gene has CDR1 SGHRS and CDR2 YFSETQ. The CDR3 has 14 amino acids.

The rearrangement links TRBV4-1 to TRBJ2-3; absent DNA, TCRdb's TRBD2 call cannot be checked. Germline V CDR1 and CDR2: MGHRA, YSYEKL. The CDR3 extends over 18 amino acids. The CDR3 here is CASSQERGGGRVSDTQYF.